A single sample is the source of the 7 T cell receptor beta chains below, sequenced in a study of PD-1 blockade in classical Hodgkin lymphoma. Method: immunoSEQ multiplex PCR; TCRdb's copy keeps in-frame clones and lacks some. The sample carries 20,000 to 25,000 clones, approximately 80% recorded once. In every patient, relapse followed autologous stem cell transplantation, while exposure to brentuximab vedotin differed. The material sequenced was peripheral blood mononuclear cells (PBMCs), taken before the second cycle of nivolumab. These receptor sequences come from a human donor with classical Hodgkin lymphoma.

The chain couples TRBV6-5 to TRBJ2-2; D is unclear. Between the trimmed V and J ends, which lost 0 bases and 4 bases, there was a span of 6 bases. There are 14 residues in the CDR3. Germline V CDR1 and CDR2: MNHEY, SVGAGI. CDR3 amino acids: CASSYSPTTGELFF. The DNA for the CDR3 is TGTGCCAGCAGTTACTCACCCACCACCGGGGAGCTGTTTTTT.

This clone was seen a single time. V gene TRBV2 combines with J gene TRBJ2-2; perhaps TRBD1 as D (7 bases). V shed 7 bases and J shed 4 bases, with 19 bases lying between them. This CDR3 spans 16 amino acids. Germline-derived CDR1 and CDR2 are SNHLY and FYNNEI. The CDR3: CASTIRTGGRTGELFF. The DNA of the CDR3 is TGTGCCAGCACCATACGGACAGGAGGGCGCACCGGGGAGCTGTTTTTT.

The J gene is TRBJ2-1, the V gene TRBV7-3; 9 bases align to TRBD2. Germline CDR1 SGHTA, CDR2 FQGTGA. This CDR3 has 14 amino acids. J lost 9 bases, V lost 3 bases, and 6 bases had no gene match. CDR3 in DNA: TGTGCCAGCAGCTTTGCGGGAGGGCCAGGTGAGCAGTTCTTC. It is translated as CASSFAGGPGEQFF.

The V call is TRBV30, the J call TRBJ1-3; D is ambiguous. The CDR3 covers 12 residues. From germline, CDR1 is GTSNPN and CDR2 SVGIG (reference sequence). The CDR3 nucleotides read TGTGGCGGACGGAACTCTGGAAACACCATATATTTT. Protein sequence: CGGRNSGNTIYF.

This clone was counted once. The V and J genes are TRBV14 and TRBJ2-5; perhaps TRBD1 as D (6 bases). The germline CDR1 and CDR2 sequences are SGHDN and FVKESK. Trimming took 0 bases from V and 5 from J, leaving 13 bases between them. The CDR3 sequence is 15 residues long. CDR3 DNA: TGTGCCAGCAGCCAAGATCTTTGGGGGCCCGAGACCCAGTACTTC. Its translation is CASSQDLWGPETQYF. Combining the CDR3 with reference TRBV14 and TRBJ2-5 gives the whole variable domain EAGVTQFPSHSVIEKGQTVTLRCDPISGHDNLYWYRRVMGKEIKFLLHFVKESKQDESGMPNNRFLAERTGGTYSTLKVQPAELEDSGVYFCASSQDLWGPETQYFGPGTRLLVL.

This chain uses TRBV13 with TRBJ2-3, with TRBD2 as a possible D gene (6 bases). Germline V CDR1 and CDR2: PRHDT, FYEKMQ (reference sequence). The V gene lost 5 bases and the J gene lost 0 bases, with 15 bases spanning the gap. The CDR3 has 16 amino acids. The CDR3 nucleotides are TGTGCCAGCAGCCCCAGGAGGGGCGCAAGCACAGATACGCAGTATTTT. Protein sequence: CASSPRRGASTDTQYF. Complete variable domain (other parts from reference TRBV13 and TRBJ2-3): AAGVIQSPRHLIKEKRETATLKCYPIPRHDTVYWYQQGPGQDPQFLISFYEKMQSDKGSIPDRFSAQQFSDYHSELNMSSLELGDSALYFCASSPRRGASTDTQYFGPGTRLTVL.

This rearrangement joins TRBV6-1 to TRBJ2-5; 7 bases align to TRBD1. After removal of 7 bases from V and 4 bases from J, the junction contained 6 bases not matched to a gene. CDR1 is MNHNS and CDR2 is SASEGT in the germline V gene. CDR3 size: 13 residues. The CDR3 bases are TGTGCCAGCACTCCGACAGGGTCAGAGACCCAGTACTTC. Amino acid sequence: CASTPTGSETQYF.